The 9 T cell receptor beta chains presented below share a single source sample, sequenced in a study of Ad26.COV2.S vaccination and SARS-CoV-2 variants. Sequenced by immunoSEQ multiplex PCR; TCRdb stores in-frame clones only, minus some. Of some 350,000 clones in the sample, roughly 90% were seen once. The sample's treatment: roughly 19 received Ad26.COV2.S at low or high dose, single or two shots; roughly 5 received placebo; per-sample allocation not given. Sampling happened 63 days after the first vaccine or placebo injection. The material was peripheral blood, obtained in a trial of Ad26.COV2.S vaccine versus placebo. Receptors were obtained from a person aged 18-60 years who received the Ad26.COV2.S COVID-19 vaccine or a placebo.

This chain connects TRBV25-1 to TRBJ1-1; the match to TRBD1 covers 8 bases. The CDR3 spans 13 residues. In germline, CDR1 is MGHDK, CDR2 SYGVNS. V was pared by 6 bases and J by 7 bases, with 7 bases of the junction left unmatched. CDR3 in amino acids: CASRGQGLIEAFF. CDR3 bases: TGTGCCAGCAGAGGACAGGGACTCATTGAAGCTTTCTTT.

V gene TRBV19 combines with J gene TRBJ1-1, with 7 bases identical to TRBD1. V lost 1 base to trimming and J lost 5 bases; unmatched junction nucleotides: 10. The CDR3 covers 16 residues. From germline, CDR1 is LNHDA and CDR2 SQIVND (reference sequence). CDR3 nucleotides: TGTGCCAGTAGTATAGTCCCCAGGGGGGGGTCGACTGAAGCTTTCTTT. This sequence encodes CASSIVPRGGSTEAFF.

In DNA form, the CDR3 reads TGCGCCAGCAGCCAACCCCTCGTGGCAGCCATGAACACTGAAGCTTTCTTT. Protein: CASSQPLVAAMNTEAFF. The chain carries TRBV4-1 and TRBJ1-1; no clear D gene. Germline V gene data show CDR1 as MGHRA and CDR2 as YSYEKL. The CDR3 covers 17 residues. Trimming pared 2 bases from V and 0 bases from J, leaving 16 bases between.

In DNA form, the CDR3 reads TGTGCCAGCAGCCAAGATAGGCCAGGGCAAGAGACCCAGTACTTC. Translated, it gives CASSQDRPGQETQYF. The chain links TRBV4-2 to TRBJ2-5; TRBD1 is a possible D gene (5 bases). The CDR3 extends over 15 amino acids. In germline, CDR1 is LGHNA, CDR2 YNFKEQ. Deletions cut 0 bases from V and 2 bases from J, with 10 bases between.

The CDR3 reads CAISAGTGGAPLHF. The CDR3 DNA follows: TGTGCCATCAGTGCCGGGACAGGGGGCGCACCCCTCCACTTT. V usage is TRBV10-3 and J usage is TRBJ1-6, with TRBD1 matching 12 bases. The CDR3 has 14 residues. Germline V gene sequence: CDR1 ENHRY, CDR2 SYGVKD. The V and J ends lost 4 bases and 11 bases, in that order; junction bases with no gene match: 3.

The rearrangement joins TRBV2 to TRBJ1-3, with 8 bases identical to TRBD1. The V and J ends lost 6 bases and 4 bases, in that order; junction bases with no gene match: 17. This CDR3 contains 18 residues. Germline CDR1 and CDR2: SNHLY and FYNNEI. The CDR3 bases are TGTGCCAGCAGGCCCGGACAGGGACGCCGCCGTGGAGGAAACACCATATATTTT. Its translation is CASRPGQGRRRGGNTIYF.

V gene TRBV28 combines with J gene TRBJ1-1; D is undetermined. Trimming pared 4 bases from V and 4 bases from J, leaving 16 bases between. Per the germline V gene, CDR1 is MDHEN and CDR2 is SYDVKM. The CDR3 is 15 amino acids. CDR3 nucleotide sequence: TGTGCCAGCAGTTGGCGACCCGGCGAGGGCACTGAAGCTTTCTTT. This codes for CASSWRPGEGTEAFF.

The chain couples TRBV24-1 to TRBJ2-3, with 10 bases aligning to TRBD1. The trim removed 6 bases at V and 5 bases at J, leaving 7 bases unmatched. CDR1 and CDR2 (germline): KGHDR, SFDVKD. This CDR3 is 15 amino acids long. The DNA of the CDR3 is TGTGCCACCAGTCCGACAGGGGGCGGCCAAGATACGCAGTATTTT. Its protein product is CATSPTGGGQDTQYF.

The chain recombines TRBV7-3 with TRBJ2-1, with no clear D. There are 12 residues in the CDR3. Deletions cut 1 base from V and 8 bases from J, with 6 bases between. Germline CDR1 reads SGHTA; CDR2 reads FQGTGA. CDR3 DNA: TGTGCCAGCAGCTTAAGAGGAGATGAGCAGTTCTTC. This encodes CASSLRGDEQFF.